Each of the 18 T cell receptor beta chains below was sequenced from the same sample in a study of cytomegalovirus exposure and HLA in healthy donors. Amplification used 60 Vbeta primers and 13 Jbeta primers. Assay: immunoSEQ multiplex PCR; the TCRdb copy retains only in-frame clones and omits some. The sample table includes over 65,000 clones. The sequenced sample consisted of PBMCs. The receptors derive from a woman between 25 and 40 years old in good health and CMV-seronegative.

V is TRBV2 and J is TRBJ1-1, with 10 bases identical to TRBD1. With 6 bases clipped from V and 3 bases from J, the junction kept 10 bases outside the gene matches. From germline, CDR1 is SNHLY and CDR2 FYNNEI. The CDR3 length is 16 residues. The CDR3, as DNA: TGTGCCAGCAGCGCGGGACAGGGGTGGGGGTACACTGAAGCTTTCTTT. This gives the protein CASSAGQGWGYTEAFF.

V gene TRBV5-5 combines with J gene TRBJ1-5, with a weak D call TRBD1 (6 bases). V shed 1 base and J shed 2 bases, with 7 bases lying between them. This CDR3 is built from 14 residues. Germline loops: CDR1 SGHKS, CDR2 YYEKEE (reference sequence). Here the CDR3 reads CASSLPGGNQPQHF. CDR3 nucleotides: TGTGCCAGCAGCTTGCCAGGGGGCAATCAGCCCCAGCATTTT.

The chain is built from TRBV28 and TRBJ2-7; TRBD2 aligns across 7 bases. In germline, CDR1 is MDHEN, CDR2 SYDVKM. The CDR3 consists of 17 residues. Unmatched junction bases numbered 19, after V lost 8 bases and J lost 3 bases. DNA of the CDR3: TGTGCCAGCGTCAGCTCCTTAGGGCTAGCGGAACGCTACGAGCAGTACTTC. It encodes CASVSSLGLAERYEQYF.

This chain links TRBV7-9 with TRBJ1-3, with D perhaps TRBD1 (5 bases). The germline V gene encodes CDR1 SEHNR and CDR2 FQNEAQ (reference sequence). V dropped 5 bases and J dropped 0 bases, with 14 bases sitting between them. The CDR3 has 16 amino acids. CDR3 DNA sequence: TGTGCCAGCAGCCCGAGCGGGGCGAGCTCTGGAAACACCATATATTTT. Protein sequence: CASSPSGASSGNTIYF.

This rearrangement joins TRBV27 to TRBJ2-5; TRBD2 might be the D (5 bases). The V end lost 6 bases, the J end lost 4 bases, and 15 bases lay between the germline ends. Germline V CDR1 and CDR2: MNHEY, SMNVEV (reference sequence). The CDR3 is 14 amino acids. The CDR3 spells CASRKVGLGETQYF. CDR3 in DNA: TGTGCCAGCAGAAAAGTAGGACTGGGAGAGACCCAGTACTTC.

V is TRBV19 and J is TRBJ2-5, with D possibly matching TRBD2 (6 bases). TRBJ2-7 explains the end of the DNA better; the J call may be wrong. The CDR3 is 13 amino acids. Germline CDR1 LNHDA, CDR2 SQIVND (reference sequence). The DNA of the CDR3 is TGTGCCAGTAGTAGGGGACTGACCTACGAGCAGTACTTC. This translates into CASSRGLTYEQYF.

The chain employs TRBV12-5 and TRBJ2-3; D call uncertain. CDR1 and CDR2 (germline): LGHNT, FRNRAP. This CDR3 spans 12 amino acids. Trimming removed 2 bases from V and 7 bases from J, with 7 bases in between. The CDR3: CASGLSSNTQYF. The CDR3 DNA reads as TGTGCTAGTGGTTTGAGCTCAAATACGCAGTATTTT.

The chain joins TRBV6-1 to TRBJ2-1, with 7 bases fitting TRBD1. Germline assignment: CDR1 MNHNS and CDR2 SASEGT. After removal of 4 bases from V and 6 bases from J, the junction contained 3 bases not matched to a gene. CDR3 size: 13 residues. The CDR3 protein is CASSGGGSNEQFF. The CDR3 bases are TGTGCCAGCAGTGGAGGGGGCAGCAATGAGCAGTTCTTC.

The CDR3 DNA reads TGTGCCAGCAGGGGGGCGAACACTGAAGCTTTCTTT. It is translated as CASRGANTEAFF. This sequence joins TRBV6-5 and TRBJ1-1, with D tentatively TRBD1 (6 bases). Germline assignment: CDR1 MNHEY and CDR2 SVGAGI. The CDR3 contains 12 residues. V shed 6 bases and J shed 1 base, with 6 bases lying between them.

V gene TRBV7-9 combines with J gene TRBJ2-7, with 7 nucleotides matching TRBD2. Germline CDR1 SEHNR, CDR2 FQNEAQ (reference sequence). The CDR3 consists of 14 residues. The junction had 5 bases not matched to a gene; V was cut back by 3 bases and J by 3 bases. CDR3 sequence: CASSLGGVNYEQYF. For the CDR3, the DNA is TGTGCCAGCAGCTTGGGAGGGGTTAACTACGAGCAGTACTTC.

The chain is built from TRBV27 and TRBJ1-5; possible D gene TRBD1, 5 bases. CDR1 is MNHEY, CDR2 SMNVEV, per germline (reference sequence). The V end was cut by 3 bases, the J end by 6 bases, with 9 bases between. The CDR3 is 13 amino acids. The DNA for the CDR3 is TGTGCCAGCAGTTTCGGGGGGGGTCAGCCCCAGCATTTT. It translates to CASSFGGGQPQHF.

CDR3: CASSRPGQLETQYF. The CDR3 DNA is TGTGCCAGCAGCCGTCCGGGACAGCTAGAGACCCAGTACTTC. The chain joins TRBV5-6 to TRBJ2-5; 7 nucleotides agree with TRBD1. Germline V gene sequence: CDR1 SGHDT, CDR2 YYEEEE. The junction had 7 bases not matched to a gene; V was cut back by 4 bases and J by 4 bases. This CDR3 spans 14 amino acids.

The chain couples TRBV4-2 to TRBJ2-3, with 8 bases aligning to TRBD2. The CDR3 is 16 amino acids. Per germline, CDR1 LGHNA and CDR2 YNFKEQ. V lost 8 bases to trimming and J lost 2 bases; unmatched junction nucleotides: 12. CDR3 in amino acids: CASLKDPGGLTDTQYF. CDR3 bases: TGTGCCAGCCTTAAGGACCCGGGGGGGCTCACAGATACGCAGTATTTT.

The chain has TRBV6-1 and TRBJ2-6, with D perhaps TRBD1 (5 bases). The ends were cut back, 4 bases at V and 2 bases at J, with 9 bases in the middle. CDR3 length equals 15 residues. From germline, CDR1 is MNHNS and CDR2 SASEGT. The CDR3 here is CASSVQGAGANVLTF. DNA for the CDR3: TGTGCCAGCAGTGTGCAGGGTGCTGGGGCCAACGTCCTGACTTTC.

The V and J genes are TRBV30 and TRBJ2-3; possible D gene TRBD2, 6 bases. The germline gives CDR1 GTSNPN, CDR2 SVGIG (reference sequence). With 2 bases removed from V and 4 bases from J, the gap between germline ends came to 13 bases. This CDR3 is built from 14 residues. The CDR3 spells CAWSLSGTADTQYF. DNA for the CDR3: TGTGCCTGGAGTTTATCCGGGACTGCAGATACGCAGTATTTT. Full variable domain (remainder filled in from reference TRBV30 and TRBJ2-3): SQTIHQWPATLVQPVGSPLSLECTVEGTSNPNLYWYRQAAGRGLQLLFYSVGIGQISSEVPQNLSASRPQDRQFILSSKKLLLSDSGFYLCAWSLSGTADTQYFGPGTRLTVL.

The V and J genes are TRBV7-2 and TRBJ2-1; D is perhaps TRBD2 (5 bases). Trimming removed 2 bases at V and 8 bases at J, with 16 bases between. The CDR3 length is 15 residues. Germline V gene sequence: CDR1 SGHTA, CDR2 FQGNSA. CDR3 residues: CASSLKGGDWDEQFF. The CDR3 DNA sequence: TGTGCCAGCAGCTTAAAAGGAGGAGATTGGGATGAGCAGTTCTTC.

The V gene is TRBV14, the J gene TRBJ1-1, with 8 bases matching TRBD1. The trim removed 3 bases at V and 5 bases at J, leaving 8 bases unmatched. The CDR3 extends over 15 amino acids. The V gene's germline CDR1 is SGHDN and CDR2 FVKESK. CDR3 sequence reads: CASSHAQGAMTEAFF. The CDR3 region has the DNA TGTGCCAGCAGCCACGCTCAGGGGGCTATGACTGAAGCTTTCTTT. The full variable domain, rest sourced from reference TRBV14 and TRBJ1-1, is EAGVTQFPSHSVIEKGQTVTLRCDPISGHDNLYWYRRVMGKEIKFLLHFVKESKQDESGMPNNRFLAERTGGTYSTLKVQPAELEDSGVYFCASSHAQGAMTEAFFGQGTRLTVV.

In nucleotides, the CDR3 is TGTGCCACCCTTGACTACTCGAACACCGGGGAGCTGTTTTTT. Its translation is CATLDYSNTGELFF. The chain carries TRBV6-1 and TRBJ2-2, with D tentatively TRBD2 (5 bases). The V gene lost 10 bases and the J gene lost 0 bases, with 12 bases spanning the gap. Per germline, CDR1 MNHNS and CDR2 SASEGT. This CDR3 contains 14 residues.